A selection of T cell receptor beta chains follows, all from one sample in a study of Graves' ophthalmopathy and Graves' hyperthyroidism. Each CDR3 protein gets one entry after TCRdb re-called the multiplex PCR reads with MiXCR. The sample has 650,000 to 900,000 distinct CDR3 sequences, roughly 40% seen once. Material: peripheral blood. The origin of the receptors is an adult man with Graves' ophthalmopathy. Each CDR3 is given with its conserved first and last residue. D genes are given only for firm matches. Part of the rows lack a size; the others show once, few, many or a class for expanded clones.

clone size,CDR3 length,J gene,V gene,D gene,CDR3 DNA,CDR3 protein
-,12,TRBJ1-2,TRBV10-3,-,TGTGCCATCAGTGCTAGCGTCTATGGCTACACCTTC,CAISASVYGYTF
many,16,TRBJ1-2,TRBV9,TRBD1,TGTGCCAGCAGCGTAAACCCAGGGGGCGATGTCTATGGCTACACCTTC,CASSVNPGGDVYGYTF
few,13,TRBJ2-2,TRBV25-1,TRBD1,TGTGCCATAGGACAGGGCAACACCGGGGAGCTGTTTTTT,CAIGQGNTGELFF
few,14,TRBJ2-7,TRBV25-1,TRBD1,TGTGCCAGCAGTCTCCGGGACAGCGTAGACGAGCAGTACTTC,CASSLRDSVDEQYF
few,16,TRBJ1-1,TRBV5-1,-,TGCGCCAGCAGCTACCGCACACTCGGCTGGGACACTGAAGCTTTCTTT,CASSYRTLGWDTEAFF
-,17,TRBJ2-2,TRBV25-1,TRBD2,TGTGCCAGCAGTGAATGGCTAGCGGGGGGGCGGTCCGGGGAGCTGTTTTTT,CASSEWLAGGRSGELFF
-,14,TRBJ2-7,TRBV15,TRBD1,TGTGCCAGCAGTCCCGACAGGGGGGACCACGAGCAGTACTTC,CASSPDRGDHEQYF
-,16,TRBJ1-2,TRBV14,TRBD1,TGTGCCAGCAGCCAAGCTACTGCGACAGGGTCGGCGGGCTACACCTTC,CASSQATATGSAGYTF
-,14,TRBJ1-2,TRBV6-1,TRBD1,TGTGCCTCCTCACGGGGGGGACAGGGCTATGGCTACACCTTC,CASSRGGQGYGYTF
few,15,TRBJ1-1,TRBV6-4,-,TGTGCCAGCAGTGTTATAGGAGTCAGGGACACTGAAGCTTTCTTT,CASSVIGVRDTEAFF
-,13,TRBJ2-7,TRBV7-7,TRBD1,TGTGCTGGCAGCTTAGACAGGGGCTACGAGCAGTACTTC,CAGSLDRGYEQYF
-,14,TRBJ2-7,TRBV20-1,-,TGCAGTGCTAGAGGGTCTCCGGTGTACTACGAGCAGTACTTC,CSARGSPVYYEQYF
many,13,TRBJ1-5,TRBV7-9,-,TGTGCCAGCAGCCTGGACAGTCGTCAGCCCCAGCATTTT,CASSLDSRQPQHF
-,16,TRBJ2-6,TRBV7-2,-,TGTGCCAGCAGCTTAAAGACAGTCTCTGGGGCCAACGTCCTGACTTTC,CASSLKTVSGANVLTF
many,11,TRBJ2-5,TRBV6-1,-,TGTGCCAGCAGCATGCAAGAGACCCAGTACTTC,CASSMQETQYF
many,15,TRBJ1-4,TRBV15,-,TGTGCCACCAGCAGAGATGGGGGGACTAATGAAAAACTGTTTTTT,CATSRDGGTNEKLFF
-,11,TRBJ1-2,TRBV14,-,TGTGCCAGCAGCCCCCAAGCGGGCTACACCTTC,CASSPQAGYTF
-,12,TRBJ2-5,TRBV15,-,TGTGCCACCAGCAGTGTCGTGGAGACCCAGTACTTC,CATSSVVETQYF
many,16,TRBJ1-5,TRBV2,TRBD1,TGTGCCAGCAGGGAGGGACAGGGTTTAAGCAATCAGCCCCAGCATTTT,CASREGQGLSNQPQHF
-,15,TRBJ2-3,TRBV7-9,TRBD1,TGTGCCAGCAGCTCCGGACAGGAAGGCACAGATACGCAGTATTTT,CASSSGQEGTDTQYF
many,14,TRBJ2-2,TRBV25-1,-,TGTGCCAGCAGTTCCGGGACGAACACCGGGGAGCTGTTTTTT,CASSSGTNTGELFF
-,13,TRBJ1-5,TRBV29-1,TRBD1,TGCAGCGTTATGCTGGGACAGAACCAGCCCCAGCATTTT,CSVMLGQNQPQHF
many,14,TRBJ1-2,TRBV10-3,-,TGTGCCAGCAACCTAAGTAAAGGGTTTGGGGGCTACACCTTC,CASNLSKGFGGYTF
-,16,TRBJ2-6,TRBV10-3,TRBD1,TGTGCCATCAGTGACGACAGGGCCTCTGGGGCCAACGTCCTGACTTTC,CAISDDRASGANVLTF